These 29 T cell receptor beta chains were sequenced from one sample in a study of shared clonotypes between healthy human individuals. Assay used: immunoSEQ multiplex PCR; TCRdb lists only in-frame clones, some missing. The sample shows some 2,000,000 clones, 90% to 96% of them seen only once. The source material was naive CD4+ T cells sorted from blood. The subset denotes: CD45RA+ positively selected. These TCRs come from a man aged 18 to 30 in good health.

V and J are TRBV5-1 and TRBJ2-2; D gene ambiguous. CDR3 length equals 16 residues. Germline assignment: CDR1 SGHRS and CDR2 YFSETQ. V gave up 0 bases and J gave up 1 base, with 10 bases separating them. The CDR3: CASSLAGWGNTGELFF. The DNA for the CDR3 is TGCGCCAGCAGCTTGGCCGGTTGGGGGAACACCGGGGAGCTGTTTTTT.

The rearrangement uses TRBV7-2 and TRBJ2-5; 8 nucleotides agree with TRBD1. With V trimmed by 5 bases and J by 5 bases, 4 bases remained unmatched. The CDR3 runs 13 residues. Germline CDR1 reads SGHTA; CDR2 reads FQGNSA. CDR3 DNA sequence: TGTGCCAGCAGCCCGGACAGGGCTGAGACCCAGTACTTC. Its translation is CASSPDRAETQYF.

The chain has TRBV13 and TRBJ2-6; D not certain. Trimming shortened V by 9 bases and J by 1 base, and 7 bases separated the two germline ends. The length of the CDR3 is 13 residues. Germline assignment: CDR1 PRHDT and CDR2 FYEKMQ (reference sequence). CDR3 nucleotide sequence: TGTGCCAGTCATGGGTCTGGGGCCAACGTCCTGACTTTC. Residues: CASHGSGANVLTF.

This chain connects TRBV12-5 to TRBJ1-1; D might be TRBD1 (5 bases). Germline CDR1 is LGHNT and CDR2 is FRNRAP. The CDR3 runs to 16 residues. V dropped 0 bases and J dropped 4 bases, with 15 bases sitting between them. CDR3 in amino acids: CASGLVRGESFTEAFF. CDR3 nucleotides: TGTGCTAGTGGTTTGGTACGGGGGGAGTCCTTCACTGAAGCTTTCTTT.

Note on this clone: Relative to the germline gene, one junction end is altered; a read error may explain this. This sequence joins TRBV6-1 and TRBJ2-7; 8 bases agree with TRBD2. The CDR3 sequence is 12 residues long. CDR1 MNHNS and CDR2 SASEGT come from the germline V gene. This CDR3 is CASSKSGVAGFF. CDR3 sequence (DNA): TGTGCCAGCAGTAAGTCAGGGGTAGCGGGGTTCTTC.

The genes are TRBV4-3 and TRBJ2-4; D is perhaps TRBD2 (5 bases). Trimming shortened V by 0 bases and J by 0 bases, and 21 bases separated the two germline ends. Germline assignment: CDR1 LGHNA and CDR2 YSLEER. The length of the CDR3 is 20 residues. CDR3 protein: CASSQDPWLRMTIAKNIQYF. In nucleotides, the CDR3 is TGCGCCAGCAGCCAAGATCCGTGGCTTAGGATGACTATAGCCAAAAACATTCAGTACTTC.

This chain links TRBV30 with TRBJ1-5, with 7 bases fitting TRBD1. The length of the CDR3 is 14 residues. V was pared by 3 bases and J by 2 bases, with 4 bases of the junction left unmatched. CDR1 is GTSNPN and CDR2 is SVGIG in the germline V gene (reference sequence). CDR3 residues: CAWSQGQGNQPQHF. In DNA, the CDR3 is TGTGCCTGGAGCCAAGGACAGGGCAATCAGCCCCAGCATTTT.

J is TRBJ2-7 and V is TRBV7-2, with TRBD2 identical over 9 bases. The V gene's germline CDR1 is SGHTA and CDR2 FQGNSA. The ends lost 1 base at V and 2 bases at J; junction bases unmatched: 6. There are 16 residues in the CDR3. The CDR3 spells CASSLGPSGGPYEQYF. The DNA of the CDR3 is TGTGCCAGCAGCTTAGGACCGAGCGGGGGGCCCTACGAGCAGTACTTC.

The chain employs TRBV2 and TRBJ2-2; no clear D gene. The CDR3 is 12 amino acids. Trimming took off 7 bases at V and 7 bases at J, with 10 bases between the two ends. In germline, CDR1 is SNHLY, CDR2 FYNNEI. The CDR3: CASKRIVGELFF. CDR3 sequence (DNA): TGTGCCAGCAAAAGGATCGTCGGGGAGCTGTTTTTT.

This chain uses TRBV29-1 with TRBJ2-1; 9 nucleotides line up with TRBD1. Germline CDR1 and CDR2: SQVTM and ANQGSEA. This CDR3 contains 12 residues. V was pared by 8 bases and J by 7 bases, with 6 bases of the junction left unmatched. As DNA, the CDR3 is TGCAGCACAGACAGGGGGGTGAATGAGCAGTTCTTC. Translating gives CSTDRGVNEQFF.

The chain has TRBV28 and TRBJ2-1, with D possibly being TRBD2 (6 bases). Trimming took off 8 bases at V and 3 bases at J, with 20 bases between the two ends. Germline CDR1 reads MDHEN; CDR2 reads SYDVKM. The CDR3 has 16 residues. The CDR3, as DNA: TGTGCCAGCCGGGGACTCGGCCCCGCGGACTACAATGAGCAGTTCTTC. Protein sequence: CASRGLGPADYNEQFF.

The rearrangement uses TRBV5-1 and TRBJ2-5; TRBD2 matches at 8 bases. CDR3 length: 16 residues. The trim removed 4 bases at V and 4 bases at J, leaving 12 bases unmatched. Germline V CDR1 and CDR2: SGHRS, YFSETQ. In DNA, the CDR3 is TGCGCCAGCAGCGGAACGGGGGGGCCGAGTGTAGAGACCCAGTACTTC. Its protein is CASSGTGGPSVETQYF.

A single count supports this clone. The chain has TRBV13 and TRBJ2-3; no reliable D call. The germline gives CDR1 PRHDT, CDR2 FYEKMQ (reference sequence). This CDR3 contains 12 residues. Trimming took off 5 bases at V and 3 bases at J, with 6 bases between the two ends. CDR3 in DNA: TGTGCCAGCAGCCCGCGAACAGATACGCAGTATTTT. It specifies CASSPRTDTQYF.

The chain recombines TRBV18 with TRBJ1-1; 8 nucleotides align to TRBD1. CDR1 is KGHSH and CDR2 is LQKENI in the germline V gene. Trimming cost V 6 bases and J 6 bases; bases outside gene matches: 12. The CDR3 runs 15 residues. For the CDR3, the DNA is TGTGCCAGCTCCACAAATCAGGGGGCATTGGCTGAAGCTTTCTTT. Encoded protein: CASSTNQGALAEAFF.

This clone was detected only once. This chain connects TRBV6-6 to TRBJ2-7, with TRBD1 matching 8 bases. There are 15 residues in the CDR3. V was pared by 4 bases and J by 1 base, with 6 bases of the junction left unmatched. The germline CDR1 and CDR2 sequences are MNHNY and SVGAGI (reference sequence). The CDR3 loop is CASSSGQGFSYEQYF. The CDR3 DNA is TGTGCCAGCAGTTCCGGACAGGGATTTTCCTACGAGCAGTACTTC.

The rearrangement uses TRBV29-1 and TRBJ2-3, with D maybe TRBD1 (6 bases). The CDR3 consists of 14 residues. The V end lost 5 bases, the J end lost 0 bases, and 12 bases lay between the germline ends. CDR1 is SQVTM, CDR2 ANQGSEA, per germline. The CDR3 sequence is CSVRDNPSTDTQYF. CDR3 nucleotides: TGCAGCGTTCGGGACAACCCTAGCACAGATACGCAGTATTTT.

The rearrangement uses TRBV7-9 and TRBJ1-5; D remains unclear. The CDR3 length is 13 residues. Trimming stripped 4 bases from V and 10 bases from J, with 14 bases between. Germline CDR1 SEHNR, CDR2 FQNEAQ (reference sequence). CDR3: CASSSSEKKPQHF. For the CDR3, the DNA is TGTGCCAGCAGCTCCTCGGAAAAGAAACCCCAGCATTTT.

This chain uses TRBV4-1 with TRBJ1-4; D perhaps matches TRBD1 (5 bases). The V end lost 1 base, the J end lost 3 bases, and 12 bases lay between the germline ends. This CDR3 comprises 16 residues. Germline CDR1 is MGHRA and CDR2 is YSYEKL. This chain's CDR3 is CASSQGGAGANEKLFF. Here the CDR3 DNA reads TGCGCCAGCAGCCAAGGGGGCGCAGGAGCTAATGAAAAACTGTTTTTT.

V usage is TRBV6-1 and J usage is TRBJ2-7; D gene unclear. V lost 7 bases and J 0 bases, leaving 10 bases between the germline ends. Germline-derived CDR1 and CDR2 are MNHNS and SASEGT. The CDR3 is 13 amino acids. The CDR3 loop reads CASKERSSYEQYF. The CDR3 bases are TGTGCCAGCAAGGAAAGGAGCTCCTACGAGCAGTACTTC.

The V gene is TRBV11-1, the J gene TRBJ2-1; 7 bases are a match to TRBD1. V lost 3 bases to trimming and J lost 4 bases; unmatched junction nucleotides: 6. This CDR3 region has 15 residues. Germline CDR1 SGHAT, CDR2 FQDESV (reference sequence). The CDR3 region is CASSFPTGKYNEQFF. The CDR3 DNA sequence: TGTGCCAGCAGCTTCCCGACAGGGAAATACAATGAGCAGTTCTTC.

V is TRBV30 and J is TRBJ2-7; 10 bases are shared with TRBD2. From germline, CDR1 is GTSNPN and CDR2 SVGIG (reference sequence). This CDR3 region has 13 residues. The junction had 5 bases not matched to a gene; V was cut back by 3 bases and J by 6 bases. The CDR3, as DNA: TGTGCCTGGAGGGGACTAGCGCCTTCCGAGCAGTACTTC. This translates into CAWRGLAPSEQYF.

About this clone itself: Other DNA sequences in this specimen translate into the identical CDR3. The V gene is TRBV15, the J gene TRBJ1-1; D gene uncertain. The CDR3 consists of 13 residues. Germline CDR1 is LNHNV and CDR2 is YYDKDF (reference sequence). Trimming took off 0 bases at V and 8 bases at J, with 10 bases between the two ends. CDR3 sequence: CATSRDAGREAFF. In DNA form, the CDR3 reads TGTGCCACCAGCAGAGATGCCGGTAGAGAAGCTTTCTTT.

The rearrangement links TRBV28 to TRBJ2-4; either TRBD1 or TRBD2 may fit D (5 bases each). CDR1 and CDR2 (germline): MDHEN, SYDVKM. The CDR3 consists of 15 residues. Trimming pared 6 bases from V and 0 bases from J, leaving 12 bases between. The CDR3 spells CASRRRDQAKNIQYF. The CDR3 coding sequence is TGTGCCAGCAGACGCCGGGACCAAGCCAAAAACATTCAGTACTTC.

Turning to this clone: Sequence at one end of the junction differs from germline and may be a read error. V gene TRBV28 combines with J gene TRBJ2-2; D assignment may be TRBD1 or TRBD2 (5 bases each). The CDR3 extends over 12 amino acids. Germline CDR1 and CDR2: MDHEN and SYDVKM. The CDR3 region is CASSLGPGGLFF. DNA of the CDR3: TGTGCCAGCAGTTTAGGACCTGGGGGGCTGTTTTTT.

V gene TRBV6-1 combines with J gene TRBJ1-5; D is perhaps TRBD1 (6 bases). V was shortened by 4 bases and J by 2 bases, with 15 bases between the two germline ends. The germline CDR1 and CDR2 sequences are MNHNS and SASEGT. CDR3 length: 16 residues. In DNA form, the CDR3 reads TGTGCCAGCAGTGGTTTCGCCGGGGGCGGCAATCAGCCCCAGCATTTT. This gives the protein CASSGFAGGGNQPQHF.

The chain couples TRBV12-5 to TRBJ2-4, with no clear D. V was trimmed by 3 bases and J by 2 bases, leaving 8 bases between them. CDR3 length: 14 residues. Germline V gives CDR1 LGHNT, CDR2 FRNRAP. CDR3 nucleotide sequence: TGTGCTAGTGGTTTACCCGGGCCCAAAAACATTCAGTACTTC. This translates into CASGLPGPKNIQYF. Full variable domain (remainder filled in from reference TRBV12-5 and TRBJ2-4): DARVTQTPRHKVTEMGQEVTMRCQPILGHNTVFWYRQTMMQGLELLAYFRNRAPLDDSGMPKDRFSAEMPDATLATLKIQPSEPRDSAVYFCASGLPGPKNIQYFGAGTRLSVL.

The chain couples TRBV6-5 to TRBJ1-4; 7 positions match TRBD1. The CDR3 has 15 residues. After removal of 5 bases from V and 3 bases from J, the junction contained 6 bases not matched to a gene. Germline V gene sequence: CDR1 MNHEY, CDR2 SVGAGI. The CDR3 DNA follows: TGTGCCAGCAGTAGACAGGGCGGATCTAATGAAAAACTGTTTTTT. Translated: CASSRQGGSNEKLFF.

This clone occurred once. This sample also contains other DNA sequences that code for the same CDR3. The chain uses TRBV5-4 and TRBJ2-7; 8 nucleotides align to TRBD2. The CDR3 is 14 amino acids. CDR1 SGHNT and CDR2 YYREEE come from the germline V gene (reference sequence). J was trimmed by 4 bases and V by 4 bases; bases with no gene match: 7. CDR3 DNA sequence: TGTGCCAGCAGCCTCGGCGGGGGGAGATACGAGCAGTACTTC. Its translation: CASSLGGGRYEQYF.

V and J are TRBV19 and TRBJ1-5; D unresolved. CDR3 length: 12 amino acids. From germline, CDR1 is LNHDA and CDR2 SQIVND (reference sequence). V lost 3 bases, J lost 7 bases, and 7 bases lay in between. As DNA, the CDR3 is TGTGCCAGTAGTATGGGCGGCCAGCCCCAGCATTTT. Amino acids: CASSMGGQPQHF.